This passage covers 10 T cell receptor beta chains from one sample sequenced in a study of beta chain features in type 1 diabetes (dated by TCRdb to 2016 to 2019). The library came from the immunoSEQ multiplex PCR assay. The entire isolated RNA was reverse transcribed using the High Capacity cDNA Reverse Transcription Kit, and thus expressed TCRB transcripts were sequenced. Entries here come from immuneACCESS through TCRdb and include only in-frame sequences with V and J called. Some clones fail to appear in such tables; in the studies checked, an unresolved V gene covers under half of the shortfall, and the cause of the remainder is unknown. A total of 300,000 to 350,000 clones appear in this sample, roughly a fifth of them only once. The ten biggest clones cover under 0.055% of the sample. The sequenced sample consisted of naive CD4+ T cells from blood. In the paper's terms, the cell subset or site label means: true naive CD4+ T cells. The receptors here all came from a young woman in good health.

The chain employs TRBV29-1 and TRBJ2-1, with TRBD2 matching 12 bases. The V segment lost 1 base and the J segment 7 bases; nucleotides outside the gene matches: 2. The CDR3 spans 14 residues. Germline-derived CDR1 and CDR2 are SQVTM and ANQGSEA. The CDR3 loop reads CSVEVTSGGNEQFF. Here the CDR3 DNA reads TGCAGCGTTGAAGTCACTAGCGGGGGGAATGAGCAGTTCTTC.

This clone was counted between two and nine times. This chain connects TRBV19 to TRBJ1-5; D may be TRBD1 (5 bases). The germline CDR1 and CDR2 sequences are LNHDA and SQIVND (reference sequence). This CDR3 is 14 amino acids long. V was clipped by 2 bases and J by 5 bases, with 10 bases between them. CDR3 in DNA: TGTGCCAGTAGTATATATGGGGCAGATCAGCCCCAGCATTTT. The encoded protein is CASSIYGADQPQHF.

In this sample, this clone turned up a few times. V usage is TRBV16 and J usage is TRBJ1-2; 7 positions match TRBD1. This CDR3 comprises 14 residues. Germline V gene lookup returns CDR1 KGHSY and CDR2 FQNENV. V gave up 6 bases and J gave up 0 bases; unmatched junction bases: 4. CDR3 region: CASSLDRTNYGYTF. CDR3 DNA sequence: TGTGCCAGCAGTCTGGACAGGACTAACTATGGCTACACCTTC.

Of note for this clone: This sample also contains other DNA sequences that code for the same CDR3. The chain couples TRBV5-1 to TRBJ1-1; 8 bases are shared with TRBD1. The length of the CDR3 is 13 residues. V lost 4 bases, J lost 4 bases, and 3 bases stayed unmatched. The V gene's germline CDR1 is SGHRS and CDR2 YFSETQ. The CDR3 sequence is CASSTGGGTEAFF. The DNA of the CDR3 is TGCGCCAGCAGCACAGGGGGTGGCACTGAAGCTTTCTTT.

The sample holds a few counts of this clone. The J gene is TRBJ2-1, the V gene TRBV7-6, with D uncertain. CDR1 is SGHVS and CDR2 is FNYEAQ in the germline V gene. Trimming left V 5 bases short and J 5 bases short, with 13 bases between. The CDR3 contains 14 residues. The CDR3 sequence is CASSGSLQNNEQFF. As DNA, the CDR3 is TGTGCCAGCAGCGGTTCATTGCAGAACAATGAGCAGTTCTTC.

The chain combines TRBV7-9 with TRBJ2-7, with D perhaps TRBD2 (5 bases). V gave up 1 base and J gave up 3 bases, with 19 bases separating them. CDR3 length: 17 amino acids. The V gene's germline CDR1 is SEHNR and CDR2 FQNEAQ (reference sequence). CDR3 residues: CASSLGTRASSRYEQYF. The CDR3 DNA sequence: TGTGCCAGCAGCTTAGGCACTAGGGCATCTTCACGCTACGAGCAGTACTTC. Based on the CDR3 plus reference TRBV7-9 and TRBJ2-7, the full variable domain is DTGVSQNPRHKITKRGQNVTFRCDPISEHNRLYWYRQTLGQGPEFLTYFQNEAQLEKSRLLSDRFSAERPKGSFSTLEIQRTEQGDSAMYLCASSLGTRASSRYEQYFGPGTRLTVT.

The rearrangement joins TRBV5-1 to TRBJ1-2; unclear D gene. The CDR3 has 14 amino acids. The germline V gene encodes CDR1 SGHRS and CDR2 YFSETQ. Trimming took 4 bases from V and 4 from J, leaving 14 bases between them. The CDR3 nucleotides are TGCGCCAGCAGCCCAGGAGAGGGCACCTATGGCTACACCTTC. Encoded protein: CASSPGEGTYGYTF.

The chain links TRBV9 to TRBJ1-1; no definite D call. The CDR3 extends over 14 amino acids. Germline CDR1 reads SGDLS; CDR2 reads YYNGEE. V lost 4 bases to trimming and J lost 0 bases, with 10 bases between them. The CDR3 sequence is CASSPRHLNTEAFF. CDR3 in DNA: TGTGCCAGCAGCCCCAGGCACCTGAACACTGAAGCTTTCTTT.

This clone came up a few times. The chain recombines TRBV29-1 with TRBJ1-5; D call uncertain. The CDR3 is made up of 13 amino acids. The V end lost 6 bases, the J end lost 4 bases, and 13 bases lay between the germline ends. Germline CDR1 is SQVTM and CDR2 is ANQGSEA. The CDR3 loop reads CSVSEQLNQPQHF. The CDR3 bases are TGCAGCGTCTCCGAACAGCTGAATCAGCCCCAGCATTTT.

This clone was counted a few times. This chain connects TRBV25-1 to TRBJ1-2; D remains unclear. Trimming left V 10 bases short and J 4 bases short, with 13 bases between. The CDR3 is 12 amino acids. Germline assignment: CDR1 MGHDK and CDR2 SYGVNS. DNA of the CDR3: TGTGCCACTCGGCAGGAGGGCTATGGCTACACCTTC. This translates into CATRQEGYGYTF.